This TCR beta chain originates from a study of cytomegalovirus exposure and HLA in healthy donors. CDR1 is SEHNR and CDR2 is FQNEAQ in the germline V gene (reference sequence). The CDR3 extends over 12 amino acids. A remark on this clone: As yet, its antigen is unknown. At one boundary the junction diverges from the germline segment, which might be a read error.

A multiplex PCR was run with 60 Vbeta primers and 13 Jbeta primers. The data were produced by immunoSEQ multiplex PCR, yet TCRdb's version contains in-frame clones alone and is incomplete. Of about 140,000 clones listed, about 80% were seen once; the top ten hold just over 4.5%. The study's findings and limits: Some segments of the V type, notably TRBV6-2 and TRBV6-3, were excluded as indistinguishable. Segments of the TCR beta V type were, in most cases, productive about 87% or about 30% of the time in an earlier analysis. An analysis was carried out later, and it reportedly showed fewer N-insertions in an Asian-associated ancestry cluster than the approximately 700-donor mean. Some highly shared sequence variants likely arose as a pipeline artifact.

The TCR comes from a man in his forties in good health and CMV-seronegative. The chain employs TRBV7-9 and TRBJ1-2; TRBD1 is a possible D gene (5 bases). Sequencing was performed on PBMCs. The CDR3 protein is CASSLVDGHRRF. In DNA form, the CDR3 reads TGTGCCAGCAGCTTAGTTGATGGGCACAGGCGATTC. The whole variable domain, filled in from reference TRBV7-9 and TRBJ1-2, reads DTGVSQNPRHKITKRGQNVTFRCDPISEHNRLYWYRQTLGQGPEFLTYFQNEAQLEKSRLLSDRFSAERPKGSFSTLEIQRTEQGDSAMYLCASSLVDGHRRFGSGTRLTVV.